This T cell receptor (beta chain) was captured by sequencing in a study of cytomegalovirus exposure and HLA in healthy donors. The sample holds a few counts of this clone. Measured with immunoSEQ multiplex PCR; TCRdb has only the in-frame clones, and not every one. This sample has some 130,000 clones; 84% occur once, and the top ten carry about 1.5%. CDR1 is SGHNT and CDR2 is YYREEE in the germline V gene (reference sequence). The CDR3 length is 15 residues. J lost 4 bases, V lost 4 bases, and 9 bases had no gene match. The origin of this receptor is a woman in her 30s in good health and CMV-seronegative. Input material: PBMCs. V is TRBV5-4 and J is TRBJ1-1; 8 bases are shared with TRBD1. The CDR3 spells CASSERDRKSTEAFF. CDR3 sequence (DNA): TGTGCCAGCAGCGAGAGGGACAGGAAGAGCACTGAAGCTTTCTTT. The whole variable domain, remainder taken from reference TRBV5-4 and TRBJ1-1, is ETGVTQSPTHLIKTRGQQVTLRCSSQSGHNTVSWYQQALGQGPQFIFQYYREEENGRGNFPPRFSGLQFPNYSSELNVNALELDDSALYLCASSERDRKSTEAFFGQGTRLTVV.